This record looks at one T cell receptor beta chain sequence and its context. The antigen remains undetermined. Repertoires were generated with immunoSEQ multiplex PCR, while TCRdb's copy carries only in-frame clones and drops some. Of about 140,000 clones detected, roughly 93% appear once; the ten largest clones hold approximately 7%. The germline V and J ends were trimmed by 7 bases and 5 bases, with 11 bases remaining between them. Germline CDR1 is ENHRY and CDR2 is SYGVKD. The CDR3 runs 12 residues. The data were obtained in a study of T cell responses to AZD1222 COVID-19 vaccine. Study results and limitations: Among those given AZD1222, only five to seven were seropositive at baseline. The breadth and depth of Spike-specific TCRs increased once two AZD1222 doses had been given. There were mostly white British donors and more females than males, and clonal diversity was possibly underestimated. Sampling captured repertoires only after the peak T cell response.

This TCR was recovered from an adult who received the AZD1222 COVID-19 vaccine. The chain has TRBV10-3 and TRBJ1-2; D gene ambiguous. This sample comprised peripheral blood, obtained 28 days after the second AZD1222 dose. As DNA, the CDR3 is TGTGCCATCAATCAAGAGCGATATGGCTACACCTTC. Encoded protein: CAINQERYGYTF.